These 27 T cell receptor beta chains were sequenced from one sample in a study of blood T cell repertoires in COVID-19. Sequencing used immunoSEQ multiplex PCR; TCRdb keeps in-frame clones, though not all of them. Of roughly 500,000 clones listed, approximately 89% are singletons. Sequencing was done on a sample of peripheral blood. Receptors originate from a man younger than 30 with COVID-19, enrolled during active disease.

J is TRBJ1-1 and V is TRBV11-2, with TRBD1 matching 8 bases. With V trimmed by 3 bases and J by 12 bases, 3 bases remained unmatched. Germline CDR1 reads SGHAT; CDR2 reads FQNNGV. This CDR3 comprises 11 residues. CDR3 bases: TGTGCCAGCAGCTTCCGGGACAGGACTTTCTTT. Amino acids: CASSFRDRTFF.

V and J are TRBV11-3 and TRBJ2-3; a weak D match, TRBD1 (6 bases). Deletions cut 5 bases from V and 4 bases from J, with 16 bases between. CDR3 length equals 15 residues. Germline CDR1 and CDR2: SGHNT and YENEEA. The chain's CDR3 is CASSRGQTPSDTQYF. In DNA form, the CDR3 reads TGTGCCAGCAGCCGAGGACAGACACCCTCAGATACGCAGTATTTT. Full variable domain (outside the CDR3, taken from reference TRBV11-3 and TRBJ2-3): EAGVVQSPRYKIIEKKQPVAFWCNPISGHNTLYWYLQNLGQGPELLIRYENEEAVDDSQLPKDRFSAERLKGVDSTLKIQPAELGDSAVYLCASSRGQTPSDTQYFGPGTRLTVL.

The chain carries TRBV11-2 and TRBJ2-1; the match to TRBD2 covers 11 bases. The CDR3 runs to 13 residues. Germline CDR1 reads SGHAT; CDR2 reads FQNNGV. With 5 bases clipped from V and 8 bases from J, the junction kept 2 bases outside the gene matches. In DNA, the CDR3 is TGTGCCAGCAGCCGTAGCGGGAGGGATGAGCAGTTCTTC. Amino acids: CASSRSGRDEQFF.

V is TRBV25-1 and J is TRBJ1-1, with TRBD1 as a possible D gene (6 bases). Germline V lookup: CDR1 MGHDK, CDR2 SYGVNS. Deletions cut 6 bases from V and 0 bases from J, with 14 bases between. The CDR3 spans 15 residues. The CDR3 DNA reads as TGTGCCAGCAGCGGGAAAGGACAGTTGAACACTGAAGCTTTCTTT. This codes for CASSGKGQLNTEAFF.

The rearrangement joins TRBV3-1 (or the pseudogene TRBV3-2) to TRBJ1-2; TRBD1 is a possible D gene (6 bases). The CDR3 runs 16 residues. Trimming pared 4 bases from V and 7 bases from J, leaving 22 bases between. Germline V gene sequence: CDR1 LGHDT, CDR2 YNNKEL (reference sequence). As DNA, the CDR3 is TGTGCCAGCAGCCGTAGTGCAGGGGCAGTGAAAGCTGGCTACACCTTC. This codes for CASSRSAGAVKAGYTF.

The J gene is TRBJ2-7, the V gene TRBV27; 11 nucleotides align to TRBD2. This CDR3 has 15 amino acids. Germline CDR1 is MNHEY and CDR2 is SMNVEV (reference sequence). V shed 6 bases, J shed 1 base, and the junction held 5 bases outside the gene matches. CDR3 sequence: CASSPTSGMSYEQYF. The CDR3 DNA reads TGTGCCAGCAGCCCGACTAGCGGGATGTCCTACGAGCAGTACTTC.

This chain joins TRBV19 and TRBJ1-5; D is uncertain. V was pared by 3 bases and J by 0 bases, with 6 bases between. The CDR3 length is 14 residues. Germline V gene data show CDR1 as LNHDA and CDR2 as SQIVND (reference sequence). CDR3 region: CASSMTISNQPQHF. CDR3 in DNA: TGTGCCAGTAGTATGACAATTAGCAATCAGCCCCAGCATTTT.

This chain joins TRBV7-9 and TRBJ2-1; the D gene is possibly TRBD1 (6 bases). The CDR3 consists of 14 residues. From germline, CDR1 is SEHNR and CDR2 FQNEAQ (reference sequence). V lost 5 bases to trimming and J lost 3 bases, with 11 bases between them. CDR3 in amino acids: CASSHTGFYNEQFF. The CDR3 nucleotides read TGTGCCAGCAGCCACACAGGGTTCTACAATGAGCAGTTCTTC. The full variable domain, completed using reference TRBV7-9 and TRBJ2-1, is DTGVSQNPRHKITKRGQNVTFRCDPISEHNRLYWYRQTLGQGPEFLTYFQNEAQLEKSRLLSDRFSAERPKGSFSTLEIQRTEQGDSAMYLCASSHTGFYNEQFFGPGTRLTVL.

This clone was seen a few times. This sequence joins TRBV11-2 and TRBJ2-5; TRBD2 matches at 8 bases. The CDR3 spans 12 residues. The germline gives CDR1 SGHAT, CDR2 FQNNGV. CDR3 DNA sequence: TGTGCGATAGACGCGGGAGGAGAGACCCAGTACTTC. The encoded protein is CAIDAGGETQYF.

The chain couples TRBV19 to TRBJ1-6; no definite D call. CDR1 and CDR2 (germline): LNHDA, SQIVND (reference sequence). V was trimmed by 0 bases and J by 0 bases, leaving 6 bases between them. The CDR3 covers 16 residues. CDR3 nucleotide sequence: TGTGCCAGTAGTATAGACATCAGCTCCTATAATTCACCCCTCCACTTT. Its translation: CASSIDISSYNSPLHF.

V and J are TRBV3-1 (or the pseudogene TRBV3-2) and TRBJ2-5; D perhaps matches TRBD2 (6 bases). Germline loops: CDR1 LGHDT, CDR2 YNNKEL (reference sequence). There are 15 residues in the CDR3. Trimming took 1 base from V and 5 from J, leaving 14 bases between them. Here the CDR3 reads CASSQVWGRKETQYF. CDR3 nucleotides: TGTGCCAGCAGCCAAGTTTGGGGGAGGAAGGAGACCCAGTACTTC.

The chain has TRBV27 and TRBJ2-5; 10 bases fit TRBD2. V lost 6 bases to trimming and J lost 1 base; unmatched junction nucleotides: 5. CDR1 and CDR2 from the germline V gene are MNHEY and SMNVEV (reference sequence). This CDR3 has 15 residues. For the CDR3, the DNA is TGTGCCAGCAGCATTCGGACTAGCGGCCAAGAGACCCAGTACTTC. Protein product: CASSIRTSGQETQYF.

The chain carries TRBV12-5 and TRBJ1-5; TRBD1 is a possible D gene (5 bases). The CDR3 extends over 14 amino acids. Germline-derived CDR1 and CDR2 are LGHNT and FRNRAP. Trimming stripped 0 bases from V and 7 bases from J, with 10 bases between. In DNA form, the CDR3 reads TGTGCTAGTGGTTTGGTGGATGGGGGGCAGCCCCAGCATTTT. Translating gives CASGLVDGGQPQHF.

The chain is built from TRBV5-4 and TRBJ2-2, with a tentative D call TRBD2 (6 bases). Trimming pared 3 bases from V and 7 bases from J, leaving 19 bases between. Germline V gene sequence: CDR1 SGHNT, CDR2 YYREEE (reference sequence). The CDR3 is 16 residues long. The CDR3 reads CASSSPTSTFSGELFF. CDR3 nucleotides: TGTGCCAGCAGCTCCCCGACTAGTACGTTTAGCGGGGAGCTGTTTTTT.

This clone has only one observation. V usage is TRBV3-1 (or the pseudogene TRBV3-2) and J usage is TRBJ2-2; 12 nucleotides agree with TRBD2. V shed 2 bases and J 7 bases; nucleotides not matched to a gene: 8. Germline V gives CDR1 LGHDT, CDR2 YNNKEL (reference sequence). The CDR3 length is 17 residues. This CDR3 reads CASSQLGLAGLDGELFF. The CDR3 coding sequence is TGTGCCAGCAGCCAACTAGGACTAGCGGGGCTCGACGGGGAGCTGTTTTTT.

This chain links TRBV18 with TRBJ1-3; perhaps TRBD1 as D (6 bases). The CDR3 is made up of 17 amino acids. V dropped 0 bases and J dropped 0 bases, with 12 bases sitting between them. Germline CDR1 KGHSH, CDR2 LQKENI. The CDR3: CASSPPGAGTSGNTIYF. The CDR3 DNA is TGTGCCAGCTCACCACCGGGGGCAGGGACCTCTGGAAACACCATATATTTT.

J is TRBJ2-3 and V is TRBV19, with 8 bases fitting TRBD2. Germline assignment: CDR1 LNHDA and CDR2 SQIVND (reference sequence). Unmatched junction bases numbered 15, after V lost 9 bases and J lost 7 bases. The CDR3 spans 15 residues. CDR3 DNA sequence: TGTGCCAGCGCATCTCGAGCGGGAGTCCAGAATACGCAGTATTTT. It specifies CASASRAGVQNTQYF.

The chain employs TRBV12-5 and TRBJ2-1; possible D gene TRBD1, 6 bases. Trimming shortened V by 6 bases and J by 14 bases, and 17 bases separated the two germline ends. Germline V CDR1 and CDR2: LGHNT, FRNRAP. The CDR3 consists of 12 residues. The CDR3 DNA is TGTGCTAGTGGCCCGGGACAAGCTTGGGAGTTCTTC. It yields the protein CASGPGQAWEFF.

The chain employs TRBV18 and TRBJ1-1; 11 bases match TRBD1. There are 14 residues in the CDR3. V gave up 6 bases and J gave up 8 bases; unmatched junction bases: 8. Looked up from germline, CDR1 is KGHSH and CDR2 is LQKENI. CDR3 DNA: TGTGCCAGCTCCTCGGGACAGGGGGTAGAGGAAGCTTTCTTT. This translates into CASSSGQGVEEAFF.

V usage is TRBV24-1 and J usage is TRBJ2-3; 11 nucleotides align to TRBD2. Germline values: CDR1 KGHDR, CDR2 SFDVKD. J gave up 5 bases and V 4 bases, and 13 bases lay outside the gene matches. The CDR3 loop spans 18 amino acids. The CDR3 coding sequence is TGTGCCACCAGTGACATTGAAGGTAGCGGGAGGGAAAGAGATACGCAGTATTTT. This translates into CATSDIEGSGRERDTQYF.

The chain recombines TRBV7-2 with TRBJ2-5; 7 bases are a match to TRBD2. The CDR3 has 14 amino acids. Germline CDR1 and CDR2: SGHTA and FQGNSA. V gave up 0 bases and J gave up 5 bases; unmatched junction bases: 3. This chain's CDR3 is CASSLAGGLETQYF. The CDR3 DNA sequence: TGTGCCAGCAGCTTAGCGGGAGGGTTGGAGACCCAGTACTTC.

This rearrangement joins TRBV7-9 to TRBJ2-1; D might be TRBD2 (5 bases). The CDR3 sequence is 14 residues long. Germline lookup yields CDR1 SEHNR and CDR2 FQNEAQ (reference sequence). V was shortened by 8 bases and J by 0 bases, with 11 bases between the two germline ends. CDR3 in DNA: TGTGCCAGCTGTGCAGCGGTCTCCTACAATGAGCAGTTCTTC. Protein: CASCAAVSYNEQFF.

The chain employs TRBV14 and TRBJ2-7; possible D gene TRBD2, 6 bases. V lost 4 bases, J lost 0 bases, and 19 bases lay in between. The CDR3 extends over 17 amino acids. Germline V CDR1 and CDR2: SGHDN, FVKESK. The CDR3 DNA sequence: TGTGCCAGCAGCCCTCCGCGATTGCGGGACTCCTCCTACGAGCAGTACTTC. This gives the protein CASSPPRLRDSSYEQYF.

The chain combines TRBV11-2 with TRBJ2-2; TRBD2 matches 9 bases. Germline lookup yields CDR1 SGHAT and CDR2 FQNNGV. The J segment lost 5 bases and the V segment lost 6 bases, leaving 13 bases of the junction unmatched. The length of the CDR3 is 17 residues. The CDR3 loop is CASSSTSGLLGTGELFF. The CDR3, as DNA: TGTGCCAGCAGTTCGACTAGCGGTCTTTTAGGGACCGGGGAGCTGTTTTTT. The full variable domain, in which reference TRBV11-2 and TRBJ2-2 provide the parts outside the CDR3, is EAGVAQSPRYKIIEKRQSVAFWCNPISGHATLYWYQQILGQGPKLLIQFQNNGVVDDSQLPKDRFSAERLKGVDSTLKIQPAKLEDSAVYLCASSSTSGLLGTGELFFGEGSRLTVL.

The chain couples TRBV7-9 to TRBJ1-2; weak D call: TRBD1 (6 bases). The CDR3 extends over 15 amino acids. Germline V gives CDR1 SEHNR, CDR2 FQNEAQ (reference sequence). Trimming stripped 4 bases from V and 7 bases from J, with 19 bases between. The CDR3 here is CASSSLWGGGSGYTF. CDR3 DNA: TGTGCCAGCAGCTCCCTCTGGGGCGGGGGCAGTGGCTACACCTTC.

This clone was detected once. CDR3 nucleotide sequence: TGCAGCGTTGAAGAACAGCTGAAGCGCACAGATACGCAGTATTTT. This translates into CSVEEQLKRTDTQYF. The chain has TRBV29-1 and TRBJ2-3, with D unresolved. This CDR3 has 15 amino acids. The V gene lost 0 bases and the J gene lost 1 base, with 11 bases spanning the gap. The germline V gene encodes CDR1 SQVTM and CDR2 ANQGSEA.

The CDR3 DNA sequence: TGTGCCACCAGTGATTTGATGGCTAGCGGGAGCGATGAGCAGTTCTTC. It codes for CATSDLMASGSDEQFF. This chain joins TRBV24-1 and TRBJ2-1; the match to TRBD2 covers 10 bases. CDR1 is KGHDR and CDR2 is SFDVKD in the germline V gene. The ends lost 0 bases at V and 8 bases at J; junction bases unmatched: 6. CDR3 length equals 16 residues.